This TCR beta chain appears in the sequencing data of a study of technical replicates of blood from four donors. The V and J ends lost 7 bases and 2 bases, in that order; junction bases with no gene match: 9. CDR1 is MNHEY, CDR2 SMNVEV, per germline (reference sequence). The CDR3 length is 15 residues. The protocol was immunoSEQ multiplex PCR, while the TCRdb copy is restricted to in-frame clones and leaves out a portion. The data show 100,000 or so clones, 95% seen once. The genes are TRBV27 and TRBJ2-7; 9 bases align to TRBD1. The sequenced material came from T cells isolated from PBMCs. The sequence was collected from a human donor in good health. The CDR3 nucleotides read TGTGCCAGCACCCCAACGGGACAGGGCCCCTACGAGCAGTACTTC. Its translation is CASTPTGQGPYEQYF.